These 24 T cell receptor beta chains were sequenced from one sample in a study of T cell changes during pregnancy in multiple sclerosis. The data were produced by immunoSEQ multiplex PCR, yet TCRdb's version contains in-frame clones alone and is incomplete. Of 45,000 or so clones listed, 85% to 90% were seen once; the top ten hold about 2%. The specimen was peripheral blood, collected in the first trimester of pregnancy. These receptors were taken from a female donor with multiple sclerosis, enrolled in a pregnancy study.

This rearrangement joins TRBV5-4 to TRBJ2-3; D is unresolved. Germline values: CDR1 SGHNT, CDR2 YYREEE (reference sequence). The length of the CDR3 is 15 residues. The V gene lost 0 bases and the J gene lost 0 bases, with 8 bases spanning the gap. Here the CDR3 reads CASSLAVASTDTQYF. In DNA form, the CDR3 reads TGTGCCAGCAGCTTGGCAGTGGCTAGCACAGATACGCAGTATTTT.

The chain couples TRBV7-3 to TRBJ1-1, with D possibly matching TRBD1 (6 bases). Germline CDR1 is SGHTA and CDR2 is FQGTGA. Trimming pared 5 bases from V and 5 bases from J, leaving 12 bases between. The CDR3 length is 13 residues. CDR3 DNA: TGTGCCAGCAGCCCTGACAGGCGTACTGAAGCTTTCTTT. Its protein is CASSPDRRTEAFF.

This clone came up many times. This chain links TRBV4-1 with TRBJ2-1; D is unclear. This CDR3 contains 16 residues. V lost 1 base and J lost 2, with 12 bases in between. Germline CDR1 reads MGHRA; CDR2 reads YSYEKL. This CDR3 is CASSQVDLVTYNEQFF. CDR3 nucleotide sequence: TGCGCCAGCAGCCAAGTCGATTTAGTGACCTACAATGAGCAGTTCTTC.

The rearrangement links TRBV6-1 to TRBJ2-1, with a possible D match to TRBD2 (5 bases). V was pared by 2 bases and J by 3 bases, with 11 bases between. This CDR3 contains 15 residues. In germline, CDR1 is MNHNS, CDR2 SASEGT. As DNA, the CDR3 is TGTGCCAGCAGTGAACGCGGGTGGTTCTACAATGAGCAGTTCTTC. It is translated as CASSERGWFYNEQFF.

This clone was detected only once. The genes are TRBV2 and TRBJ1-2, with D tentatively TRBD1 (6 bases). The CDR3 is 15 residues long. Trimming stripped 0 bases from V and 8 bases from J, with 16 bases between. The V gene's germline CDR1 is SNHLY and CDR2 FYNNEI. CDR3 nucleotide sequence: TGTGCCAGCAGTGAAGCGCTTGGGGGGGCGCGGGGCTACACCTTC. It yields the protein CASSEALGGARGYTF.

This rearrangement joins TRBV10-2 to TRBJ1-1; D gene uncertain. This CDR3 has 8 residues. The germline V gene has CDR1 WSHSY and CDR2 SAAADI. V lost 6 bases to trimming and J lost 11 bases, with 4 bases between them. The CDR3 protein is CASRQAFF. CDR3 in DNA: TGCGCCAGCAGACAGGCTTTCTTT.

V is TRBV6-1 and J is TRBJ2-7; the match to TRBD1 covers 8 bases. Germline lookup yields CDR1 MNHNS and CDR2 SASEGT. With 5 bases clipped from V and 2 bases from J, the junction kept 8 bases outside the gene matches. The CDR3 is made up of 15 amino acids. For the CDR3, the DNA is TGTGCCAGCAGTCCCCCCGGGACAGGTCCCTACGAGCAGTACTTC. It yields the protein CASSPPGTGPYEQYF.

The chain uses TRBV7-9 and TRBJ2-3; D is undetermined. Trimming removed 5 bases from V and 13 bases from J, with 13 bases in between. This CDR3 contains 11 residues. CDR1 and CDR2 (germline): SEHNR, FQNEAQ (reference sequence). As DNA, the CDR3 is TGTGCCAGCAGCCCGCGGCTACCAGAGTATTTT. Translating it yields CASSPRLPEYF.

The CDR3 spells CASSQSLEMYSNQPQHF. The DNA of the CDR3 is TGTGCCAGCAGCCAATCCCTAGAGATGTATAGCAATCAGCCCCAGCATTTT. The J gene is TRBJ1-5, the V gene TRBV7-2, with D unresolved. V shed 5 bases and J shed 0 bases, with 17 bases lying between them. CDR1 is SGHTA and CDR2 is FQGNSA in the germline V gene. The CDR3 length is 17 residues.

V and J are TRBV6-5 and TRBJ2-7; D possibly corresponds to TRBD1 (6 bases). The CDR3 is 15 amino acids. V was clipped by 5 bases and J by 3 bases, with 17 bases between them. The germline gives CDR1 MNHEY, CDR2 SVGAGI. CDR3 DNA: TGTGCCAGCAGTCCGACTAACAAACAGGGCTACGAGCAGTACTTC. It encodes CASSPTNKQGYEQYF.

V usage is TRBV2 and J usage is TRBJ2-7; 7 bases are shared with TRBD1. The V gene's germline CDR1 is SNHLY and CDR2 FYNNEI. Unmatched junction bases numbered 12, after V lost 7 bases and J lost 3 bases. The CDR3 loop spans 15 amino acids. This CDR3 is CASNSKGQTFYEQYF. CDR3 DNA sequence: TGTGCCAGCAATTCCAAGGGACAGACGTTCTACGAGCAGTACTTC.

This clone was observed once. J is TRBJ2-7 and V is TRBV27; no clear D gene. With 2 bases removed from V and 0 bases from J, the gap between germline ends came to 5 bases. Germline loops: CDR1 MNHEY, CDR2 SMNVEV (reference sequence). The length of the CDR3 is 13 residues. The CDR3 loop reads CASSLVASYEQYF. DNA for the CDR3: TGTGCCAGCAGTTTAGTGGCCTCCTACGAGCAGTACTTC.

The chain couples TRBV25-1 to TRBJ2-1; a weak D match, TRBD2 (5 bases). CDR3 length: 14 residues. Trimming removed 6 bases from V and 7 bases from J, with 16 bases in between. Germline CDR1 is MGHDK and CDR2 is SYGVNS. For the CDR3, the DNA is TGTGCCAGCAGCTCTTCCGGGATTCGGAATGAGCAGTTCTTC. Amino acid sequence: CASSSSGIRNEQFF.

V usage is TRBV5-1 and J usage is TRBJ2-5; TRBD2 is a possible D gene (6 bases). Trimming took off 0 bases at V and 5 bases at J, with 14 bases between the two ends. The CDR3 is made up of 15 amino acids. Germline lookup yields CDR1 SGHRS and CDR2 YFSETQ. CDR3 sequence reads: CASSLGRGGEETQYF. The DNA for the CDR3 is TGCGCCAGCAGCTTGGGGAGGGGAGGAGAGGAGACCCAGTACTTC.

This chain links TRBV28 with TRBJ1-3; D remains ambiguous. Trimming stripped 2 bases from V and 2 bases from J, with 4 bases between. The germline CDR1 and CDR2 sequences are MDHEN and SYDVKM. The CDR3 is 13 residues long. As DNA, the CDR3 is TGTGCCAGCAGTTTAGAGGCTGGAAACACCATATATTTT. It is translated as CASSLEAGNTIYF.

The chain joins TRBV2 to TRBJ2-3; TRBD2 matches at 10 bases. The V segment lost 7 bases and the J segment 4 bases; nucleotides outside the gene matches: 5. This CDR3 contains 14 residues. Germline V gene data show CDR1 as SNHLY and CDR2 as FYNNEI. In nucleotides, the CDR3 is TGTGCCAGCACTAGCGGGGGTGGACCAGATACGCAGTATTTT. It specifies CASTSGGGPDTQYF.

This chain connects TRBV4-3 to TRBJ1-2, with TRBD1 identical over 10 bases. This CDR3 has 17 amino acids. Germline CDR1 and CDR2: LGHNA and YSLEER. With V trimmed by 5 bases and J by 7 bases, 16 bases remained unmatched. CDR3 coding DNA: TGCGCCAGCAGCTGGGACAGGGGAGATCCCAGGCCGGTTGGCTACACCTTC. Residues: CASSWDRGDPRPVGYTF.

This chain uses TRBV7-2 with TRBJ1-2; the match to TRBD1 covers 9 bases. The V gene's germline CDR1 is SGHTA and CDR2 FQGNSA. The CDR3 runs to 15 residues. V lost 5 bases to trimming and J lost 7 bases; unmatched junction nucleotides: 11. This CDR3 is CASSLRTGTGFGYTF. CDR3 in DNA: TGTGCCAGCAGCCTCCGAACCGGGACAGGGTTTGGCTACACCTTC.

CDR3 in DNA: TGTGCCAGCAGCGTAGGGGCAGGCTATTATTACGAGCAGTACTTC. Residues: CASSVGAGYYYEQYF. The rearrangement links TRBV9 to TRBJ2-7; D call uncertain. Germline V gene sequence: CDR1 SGDLS, CDR2 YYNGEE. There are 15 residues in the CDR3. The V gene lost 0 bases and the J gene lost 4 bases, with 14 bases spanning the gap.

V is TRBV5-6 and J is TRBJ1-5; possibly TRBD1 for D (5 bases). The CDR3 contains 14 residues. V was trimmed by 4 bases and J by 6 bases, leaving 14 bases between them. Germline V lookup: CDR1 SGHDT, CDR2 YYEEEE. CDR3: CASSPWGPGQPQHF. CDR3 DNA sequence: TGTGCCAGCAGCCCTTGGGGCCCAGGTCAGCCCCAGCATTTT.

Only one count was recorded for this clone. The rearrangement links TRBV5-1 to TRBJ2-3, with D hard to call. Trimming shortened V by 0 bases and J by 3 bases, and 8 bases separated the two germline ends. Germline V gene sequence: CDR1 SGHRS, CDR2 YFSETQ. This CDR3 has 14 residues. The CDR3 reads CASSLDGRTDTQYF. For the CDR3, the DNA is TGCGCCAGCAGCTTGGATGGCCGAACAGATACGCAGTATTTT.

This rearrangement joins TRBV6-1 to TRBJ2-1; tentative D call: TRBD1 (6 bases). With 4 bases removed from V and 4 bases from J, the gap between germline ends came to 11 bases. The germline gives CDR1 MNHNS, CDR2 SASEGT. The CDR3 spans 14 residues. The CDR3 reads CASSGGQGYNEQFF. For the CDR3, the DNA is TGTGCCAGCAGTGGAGGTCAGGGGTACAATGAGCAGTTCTTC.

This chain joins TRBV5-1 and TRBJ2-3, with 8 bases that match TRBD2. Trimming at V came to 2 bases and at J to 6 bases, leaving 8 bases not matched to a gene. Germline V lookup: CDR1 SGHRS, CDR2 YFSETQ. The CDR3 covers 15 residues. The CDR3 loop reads CASSFEAGVADTQYF. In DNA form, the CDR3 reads TGCGCCAGCAGCTTTGAAGCGGGGGTTGCGGATACGCAGTATTTT.

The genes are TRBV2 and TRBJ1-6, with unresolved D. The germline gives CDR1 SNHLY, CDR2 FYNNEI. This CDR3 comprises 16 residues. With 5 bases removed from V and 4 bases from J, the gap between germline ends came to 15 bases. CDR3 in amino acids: CASSIGRGLYNSPLHF. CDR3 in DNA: TGTGCCAGCAGTATCGGGCGAGGGTTGTATAATTCACCCCTCCACTTT. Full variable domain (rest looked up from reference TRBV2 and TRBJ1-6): EPEVTQTPSHQVTQMGQEVILRCVPISNHLYFYWYRQILGQKVEFLVSFYNNEISEKSEIFDDQFSVERPDGSNFTLKIRSTKLEDSAMYFCASSIGRGLYNSPLHFGNGTRLTVT.